This T cell receptor (beta chain) was found in a study of blood T cells in healthy people across ages. Deletions cut 4 bases from V and 5 bases from J, with 14 bases between. This CDR3 comprises 14 residues. Germline-derived CDR1 and CDR2 are SGHTA and FQGNSA. About this clonotype itself: Antigen unknown.

General study points: There were more naive CD4+ cells and higher diversity in long-lived donors than in aged donors.

PCR was performed a second time for about 7 to 12 cycles using a sample-barcoded 5' primer and a J-beta primer mix. TCRdb re-called the 5' RACE reads through MiXCR, storing one row per CDR3 protein. Of around 820,000 distinct CDR3 sequences detected, 25% appear once; the ten largest clones hold under 4%. The data also belong to a second study, concerning T cells of mothers and their children. This second report adds: The analysis detected no persistent microchimeric T cell clones.

The sequence derives from a boy younger than 18 in good health. The V call is TRBV7-2, the J call TRBJ2-5, with D perhaps matching TRBD2 (5 bases). Specimen: blood. The CDR3 nucleotides are TGTGCCAGCAGCTCAACTTGGACGGGGGAGACCCAGTACTTC. Translation: CASSSTWTGETQYF.